The 15 T cell receptor beta chains below all came from one sample that was sequenced in a study of sequential checkpoint blockade in melanoma. Treatment here: randomized to nivolumab then ipilimumab (arm A) or the reverse (arm B). Method: immunoSEQ multiplex PCR; TCRdb's copy keeps in-frame clones and lacks some. The data hold about 17,000 clones, with roughly 71% observed a single time. The starting material was CD8+ T cells sorted from blood (inferred from file names), obtained from a patient given nivolumab and ipilimumab in sequence. The receptor set was obtained from a human donor with melanoma.

The chain is built from TRBV5-6 and TRBJ2-7; TRBD1 matches 7 bases. J lost 2 bases, V lost 3 bases, and 5 bases had no gene match. The length of the CDR3 is 14 residues. Germline V gene sequence: CDR1 SGHDT, CDR2 YYEEEE. CDR3 protein: CASSWGQGAYEQYF. The CDR3, as DNA: TGTGCCAGCAGCTGGGGGCAGGGGGCCTACGAGCAGTACTTC.

The rearrangement joins TRBV28 to TRBJ1-4; 8 nucleotides match TRBD1. This CDR3 is built from 19 residues. The germline V gene has CDR1 MDHEN and CDR2 SYDVKM. V trimming: 3 bases; J trimming: 0 bases; junction bases outside the gene matches: 12. The CDR3: CASSFSVDRALATNEKLFF. The CDR3 nucleotides read TGTGCCAGCAGTTTTTCCGTGGACAGGGCCCTTGCAACTAATGAAAAACTGTTTTTT.

This chain joins TRBV4-2 and TRBJ2-4, with 14 bases aligning to TRBD2. The germline CDR1 and CDR2 sequences are LGHNA and YNFKEQ. Trimming removed 0 bases from V and 6 bases from J; junction bases left unmatched: 16. This CDR3 is 21 amino acids long. The CDR3 here is CASSQDWSPGTSGGPGNIQYF. Here the CDR3 DNA reads TGTGCCAGCAGCCAAGATTGGTCGCCCGGGACTAGCGGGGGCCCCGGAAACATTCAGTACTTC.

The chain joins TRBV9 to TRBJ2-2, with 7 bases that match TRBD1. CDR1 and CDR2 (germline): SGDLS, YYNGEE. V shed 4 bases and J 1 base; nucleotides not matched to a gene: 10. This CDR3 contains 17 residues. The CDR3 loop is CASSYPVDRENTGELFF. Written as DNA, the CDR3 is TGTGCCAGCAGCTACCCCGTTGACAGGGAGAACACCGGGGAGCTGTTTTTT.

This chain uses TRBV19 with TRBJ2-1; possible D gene TRBD2, 6 bases. V lost 10 bases and J lost 7, with 11 bases in between. Germline V gene sequence: CDR1 LNHDA, CDR2 SQIVND (reference sequence). The CDR3 runs to 11 residues. The CDR3 region has the DNA TGTGCCACCCGTCGGGGGAATGAGCAGTTCTTC. Amino acid sequence: CATRRGNEQFF.

V gene TRBV19 combines with J gene TRBJ2-5; tentative D call: TRBD2 (5 bases). This CDR3 has 16 amino acids. The V end lost 3 bases, the J end lost 3 bases, and 17 bases lay between the germline ends. Germline-derived CDR1 and CDR2 are LNHDA and SQIVND (reference sequence). The CDR3 is CASSMRKGLGEETQYF. For the CDR3, the DNA is TGTGCCAGTAGTATGCGTAAGGGTCTGGGAGAAGAGACCCAGTACTTC.

The V gene is TRBV6-4, the J gene TRBJ1-1, with D unresolved. This CDR3 has 16 residues. V was cut by 2 bases and J by 5 bases, with 18 bases left in between. CDR1 and CDR2 (germline): MRHNA, SNTAGT. The CDR3 sequence: CASSDLRTGWRTEAFF. In DNA, the CDR3 is TGTGCCAGCAGTGACCTCCGGACGGGTTGGAGGACTGAAGCTTTCTTT.

The chain is built from TRBV2 and TRBJ2-7, with TRBD2 matching 7 bases. This CDR3 spans 13 amino acids. Unmatched junction bases numbered 4, after V lost 6 bases and J lost 2 bases. Looked up from germline, CDR1 is SNHLY and CDR2 is FYNNEI. The CDR3 DNA is TGTGCCAGCAGGGCGGGGGAACCCTACGAGCAGTACGTC. Translated: CASRAGEPYEQYV.

The rearrangement links TRBV7-3 to TRBJ2-1; D is unresolved. The V gene lost 5 bases and the J gene lost 2 bases, with 7 bases spanning the gap. CDR1 is SGHTA and CDR2 is FQGTGA in the germline V gene. The CDR3 covers 13 residues. In DNA, the CDR3 is TGTGCCAGCAGCCCCGACACCTACAATGAGCAGTTCTTC. Translation: CASSPDTYNEQFF.

The chain combines TRBV19 with TRBJ2-3; TRBD1 matches 11 bases. V shed 5 bases, J shed 2 bases, and the junction held 9 bases outside the gene matches. There are 17 residues in the CDR3. Germline loops: CDR1 LNHDA, CDR2 SQIVND (reference sequence). The CDR3 DNA is TGTGCCAGTAGTTGGGCGGGGACAGGGGGTTTCACAGATACGCAGTATTTT. Translating it yields CASSWAGTGGFTDTQYF. Complete variable domain (other parts from reference TRBV19 and TRBJ2-3): DGGITQSPKYLFRKEGQNVTLSCEQNLNHDAMYWYRQDPGQGLRLIYYSQIVNDFQKGDIAEGYSVSREKKESFPLTVTSAQKNPTAFYLCASSWAGTGGFTDTQYFGPGTRLTVL.

The chain is built from TRBV9 and TRBJ2-7; TRBD2 is a possible D gene (6 bases). CDR3 length equals 14 residues. Per germline, CDR1 SGDLS and CDR2 YYNGEE. V was trimmed by 4 bases and J by 7 bases, leaving 18 bases between them. The CDR3 is CASSPSAVAGEQYV. The CDR3 DNA is TGTGCCAGCAGCCCCTCGGCGGTGGCGGGGGAGCAGTACGTC.

The J gene is TRBJ2-5, the V gene TRBV7-3, with 9 bases matching TRBD2. The length of the CDR3 is 19 residues. Germline trimming cut 1 base from V and 3 bases from J; bases unmatched to any gene: 15. Germline V gene lookup returns CDR1 SGHTA and CDR2 FQGTGA. In DNA, the CDR3 is TGTGCCAGCAGCTTAATATGGGTCACCAGGACTAGCGACAAAGAGACCCAGTACTTC. The encoded protein is CASSLIWVTRTSDKETQYF.

The V call is TRBV5-4, the J call TRBJ2-7, with 13 positions matching TRBD2. V dropped 7 bases and J dropped 5; count of bases not matched to a gene: 9. The CDR3 consists of 15 residues. Germline V gene sequence: CDR1 SGHNT, CDR2 YYREEE (reference sequence). In DNA, the CDR3 is TGTGCCAGCGGTACTAGCGGGGGGGCGATGGACGAGCAGTACTTC. Protein sequence: CASGTSGGAMDEQYF.

Sample share makes this clone medium-sized. The rearrangement joins TRBV6-1 to TRBJ2-7, with D possibly TRBD1 on 6 matching bases. The V end was cut by 7 bases, the J end by 3 bases, with 16 bases between. The CDR3 loop spans 14 amino acids. Germline loops: CDR1 MNHNS, CDR2 SASEGT. CDR3 sequence: CASTRGWDNYEQYV. CDR3 nucleotides: TGTGCCAGCACCCGAGGGTGGGACAACTACGAGCAGTACGTC.

The gene calls are TRBV7-2 and TRBJ1-1; no clear D. Trimming shortened V by 8 bases and J by 8 bases, and 12 bases separated the two germline ends. Germline values: CDR1 SGHTA, CDR2 FQGNSA. The CDR3 covers 11 residues. In DNA form, the CDR3 reads TGTGCCAGCGTTTTGGCGGGAGAAGCTTTCTTT. This codes for CASVLAGEAFF.